This T cell receptor beta chain was captured by sequencing in a study of molecular identifiers for immune sequencing clone quantification. The CDR3 sequence is 15 residues long. Trimming removed 1 base from V and 2 bases from J; junction bases left unmatched: 4. From germline, CDR1 is LGHNA and CDR2 YSLEER. This clonotype was seen repeatedly, ten times or more. Its target is not known. TCRdb itself ran the PCR reads through MiXCR, one entry per CDR3 protein. The sample yields around 460,000 distinct CDR3 sequences, roughly 25% seen once. Study-wide results and caveats: Over 97% of effector molecules, yet under 1% of naive-cell molecules, were held by clones above 20 RNA copies. Spiked Jurkat TCR RNA equivalent to one cell was reportedly detectable in approximately 980,000 naive cells.

The gene calls are TRBV4-3 and TRBJ2-7; 8 bases map to TRBD1. The sample was naive CD8+ T cells from blood, with Jurkat cell RNA spiked in. As for subset: FACS-sorted CD8+CD4-CCR7+CD45RA+ naive T cells. The TCR sequence derives from a human donor in good health. Some libraries in this study had Jurkat cell RNA spiked in. The CDR3 nucleotides are TGCGCCAGCAGCCAAGGCTCGGGACAGGCCTACGAGCAGTACTTC. This gives the protein CASSQGSGQAYEQYF.